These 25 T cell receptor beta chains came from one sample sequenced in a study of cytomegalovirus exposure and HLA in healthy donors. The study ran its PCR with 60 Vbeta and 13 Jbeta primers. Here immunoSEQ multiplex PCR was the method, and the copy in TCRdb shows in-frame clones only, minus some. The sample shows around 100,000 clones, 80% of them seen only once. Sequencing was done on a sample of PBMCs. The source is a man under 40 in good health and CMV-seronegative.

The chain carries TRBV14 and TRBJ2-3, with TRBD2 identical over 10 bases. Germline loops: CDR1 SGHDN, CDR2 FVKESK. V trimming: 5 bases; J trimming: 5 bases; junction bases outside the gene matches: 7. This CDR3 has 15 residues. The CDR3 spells CASSWSGRAIDTQYF. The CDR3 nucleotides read TGTGCCAGCAGCTGGAGCGGGAGGGCCATAGATACGCAGTATTTT.

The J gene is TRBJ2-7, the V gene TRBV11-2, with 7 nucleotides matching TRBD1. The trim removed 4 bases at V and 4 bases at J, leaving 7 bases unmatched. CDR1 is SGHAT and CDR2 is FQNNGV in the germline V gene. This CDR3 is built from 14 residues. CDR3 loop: CASSSRQGFYEQYF. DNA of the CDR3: TGTGCCAGCAGCTCCCGACAGGGCTTTTACGAGCAGTACTTC.

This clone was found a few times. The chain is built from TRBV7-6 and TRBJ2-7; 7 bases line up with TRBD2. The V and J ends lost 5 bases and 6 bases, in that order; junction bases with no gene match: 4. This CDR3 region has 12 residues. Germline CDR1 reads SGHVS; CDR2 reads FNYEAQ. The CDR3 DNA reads TGTGCCAGCAGCGGGGGGGTGGGCGAGCAGTACTTC. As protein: CASSGGVGEQYF.

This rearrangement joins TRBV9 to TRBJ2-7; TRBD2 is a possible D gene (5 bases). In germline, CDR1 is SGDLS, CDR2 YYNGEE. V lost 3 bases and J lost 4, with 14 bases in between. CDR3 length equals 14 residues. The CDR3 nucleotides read TGTGCCAGCAGCGCTGGGGAGAAGGGTTACGAGCAGTACTTC. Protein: CASSAGEKGYEQYF.

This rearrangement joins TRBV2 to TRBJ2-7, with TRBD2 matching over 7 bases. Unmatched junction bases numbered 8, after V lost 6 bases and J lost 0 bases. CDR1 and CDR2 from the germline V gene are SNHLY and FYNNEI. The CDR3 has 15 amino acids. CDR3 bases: TGTGCCAGCAGAGGCGGGGGTTTCTCCTCCTACGAGCAGTACTTC. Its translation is CASRGGGFSSYEQYF.

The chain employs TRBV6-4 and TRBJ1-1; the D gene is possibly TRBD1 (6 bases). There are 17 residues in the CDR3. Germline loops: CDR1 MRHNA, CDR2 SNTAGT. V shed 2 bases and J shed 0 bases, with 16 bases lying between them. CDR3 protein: CASSDSPFGQMNTEAFF. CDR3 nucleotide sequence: TGTGCCAGCAGTGACAGCCCATTCGGACAGATGAACACTGAAGCTTTCTTT.

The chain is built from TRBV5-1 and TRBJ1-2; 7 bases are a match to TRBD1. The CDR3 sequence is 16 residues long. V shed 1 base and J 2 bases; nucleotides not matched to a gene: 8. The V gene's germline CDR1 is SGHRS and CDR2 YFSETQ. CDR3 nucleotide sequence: TGCGCCAGCAGCTTGAGCTTCGGCAGGGGGAACTATGGCTACACCTTC. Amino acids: CASSLSFGRGNYGYTF.

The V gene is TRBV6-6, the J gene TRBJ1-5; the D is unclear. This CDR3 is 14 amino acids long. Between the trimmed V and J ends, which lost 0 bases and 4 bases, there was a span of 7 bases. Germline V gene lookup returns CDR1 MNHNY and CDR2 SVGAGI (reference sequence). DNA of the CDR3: TGTGCCAGCAGTTACTCGCGGGGTAATCAGCCCCAGCATTTT. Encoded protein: CASSYSRGNQPQHF.

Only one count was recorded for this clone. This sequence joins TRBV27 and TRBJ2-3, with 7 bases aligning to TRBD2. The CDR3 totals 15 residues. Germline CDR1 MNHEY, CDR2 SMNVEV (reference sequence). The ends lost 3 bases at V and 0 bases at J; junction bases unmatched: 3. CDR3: CASSLSSGSTDTQYF. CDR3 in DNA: TGTGCCAGCAGTTTGTCTAGCGGAAGCACAGATACGCAGTATTTT.

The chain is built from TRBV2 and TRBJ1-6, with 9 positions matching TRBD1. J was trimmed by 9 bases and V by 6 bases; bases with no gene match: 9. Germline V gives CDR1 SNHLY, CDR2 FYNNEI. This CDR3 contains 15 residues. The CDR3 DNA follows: TGTGCCAGCAGCACCCCTACAGGGGGCGTTTCACCCCTCCACTTT. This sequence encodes CASSTPTGGVSPLHF.

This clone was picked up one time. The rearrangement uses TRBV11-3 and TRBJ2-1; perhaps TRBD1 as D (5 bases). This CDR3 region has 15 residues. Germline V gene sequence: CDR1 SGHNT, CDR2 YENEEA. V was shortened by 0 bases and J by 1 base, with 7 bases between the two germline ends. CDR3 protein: CASSLEAGSYNEQFF. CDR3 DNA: TGTGCCAGCAGCTTAGAAGCAGGGTCCTACAATGAGCAGTTCTTC. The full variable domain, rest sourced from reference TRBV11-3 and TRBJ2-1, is EAGVVQSPRYKIIEKKQPVAFWCNPISGHNTLYWYLQNLGQGPELLIRYENEEAVDDSQLPKDRFSAERLKGVDSTLKIQPAELGDSAVYLCASSLEAGSYNEQFFGPGTRLTVL.

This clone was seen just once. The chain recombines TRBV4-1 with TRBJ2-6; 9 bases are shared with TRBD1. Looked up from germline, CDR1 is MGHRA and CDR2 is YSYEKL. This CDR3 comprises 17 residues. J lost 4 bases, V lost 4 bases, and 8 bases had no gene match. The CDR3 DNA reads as TGCGCCAGCAGCCGAGTACAGGGGGCGGAGGGGGCCAACGTCCTGACTTTC. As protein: CASSRVQGAEGANVLTF.

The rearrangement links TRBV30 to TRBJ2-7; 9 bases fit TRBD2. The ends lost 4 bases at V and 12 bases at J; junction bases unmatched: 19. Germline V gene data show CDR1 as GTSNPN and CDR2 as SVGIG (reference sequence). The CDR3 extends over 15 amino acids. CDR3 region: CAWNRIAAGGPDMYF. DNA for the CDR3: TGTGCCTGGAATAGGATTGCCGCGGGAGGGCCCGATATGTACTTC.

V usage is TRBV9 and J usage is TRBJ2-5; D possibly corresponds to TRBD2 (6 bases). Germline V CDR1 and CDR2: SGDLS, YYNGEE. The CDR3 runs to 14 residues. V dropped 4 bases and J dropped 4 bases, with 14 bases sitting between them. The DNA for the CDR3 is TGTGCCAGCAGCTCTAGGAGGGTCGGAGAGACCCAGTACTTC. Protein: CASSSRRVGETQYF.

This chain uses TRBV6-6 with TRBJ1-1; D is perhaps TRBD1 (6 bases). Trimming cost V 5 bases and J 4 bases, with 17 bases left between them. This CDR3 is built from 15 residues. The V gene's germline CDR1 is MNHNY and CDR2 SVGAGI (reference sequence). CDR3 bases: TGTGCCAGCAGTGGCCCCGGACAGTGTTTCACTGAAGCTTTCTTT. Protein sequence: CASSGPGQCFTEAFF.

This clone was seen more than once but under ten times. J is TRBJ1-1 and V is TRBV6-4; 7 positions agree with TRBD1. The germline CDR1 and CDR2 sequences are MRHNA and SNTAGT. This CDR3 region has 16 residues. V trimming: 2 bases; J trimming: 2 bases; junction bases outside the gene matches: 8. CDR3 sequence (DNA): TGTGCCAGCAGTGACAATGTGGACAGGCCAAACACTGAAGCTTTCTTT. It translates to CASSDNVDRPNTEAFF.

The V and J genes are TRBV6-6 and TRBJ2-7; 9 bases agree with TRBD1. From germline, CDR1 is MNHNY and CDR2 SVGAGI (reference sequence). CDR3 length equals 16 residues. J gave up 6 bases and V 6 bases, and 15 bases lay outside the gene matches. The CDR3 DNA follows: TGTGCCAGCAGCCCCCGGGACAGGGCTATAGCGTTCGAGCAGTACTTC. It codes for CASSPRDRAIAFEQYF.

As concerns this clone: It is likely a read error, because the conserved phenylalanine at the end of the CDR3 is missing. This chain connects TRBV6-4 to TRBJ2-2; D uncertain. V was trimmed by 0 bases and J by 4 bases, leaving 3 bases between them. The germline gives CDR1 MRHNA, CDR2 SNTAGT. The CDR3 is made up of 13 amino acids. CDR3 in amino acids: CASSDSSTGELFL. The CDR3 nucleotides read TGTGCCAGCAGTGACTCTAGCACCGGGGAGCTGTTTCTT.

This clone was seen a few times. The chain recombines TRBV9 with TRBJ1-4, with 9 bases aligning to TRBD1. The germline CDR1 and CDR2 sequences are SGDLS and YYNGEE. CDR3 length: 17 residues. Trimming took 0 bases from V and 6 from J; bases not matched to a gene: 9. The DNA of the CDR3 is TGTGCCAGCAGCGTAGTGGGAGGGGGACAGGGTGATGAAAAACTGTTTTTT. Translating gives CASSVVGGGQGDEKLFF.

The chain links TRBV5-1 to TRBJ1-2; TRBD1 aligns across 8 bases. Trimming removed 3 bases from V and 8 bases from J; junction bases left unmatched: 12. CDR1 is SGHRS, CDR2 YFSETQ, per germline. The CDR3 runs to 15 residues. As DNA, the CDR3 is TGCGCCAGCAGCTCGTCGGACAGGGACCACCTGGGCTACACCTTC. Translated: CASSSSDRDHLGYTF.

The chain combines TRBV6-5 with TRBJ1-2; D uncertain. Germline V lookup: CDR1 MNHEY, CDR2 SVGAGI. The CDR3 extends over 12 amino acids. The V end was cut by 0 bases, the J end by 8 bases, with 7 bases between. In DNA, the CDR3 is TGTGCCAGCAGTTACTCGTCGGGGGGCTACACCTTC. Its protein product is CASSYSSGGYTF.

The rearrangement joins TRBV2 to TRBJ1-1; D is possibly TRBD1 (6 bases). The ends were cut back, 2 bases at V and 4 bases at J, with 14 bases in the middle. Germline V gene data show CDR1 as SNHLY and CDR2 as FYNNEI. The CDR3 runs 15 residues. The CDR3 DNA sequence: TGTGCCAGCAGTGAACCTCAGGGGAAGGGCACTGAAGCTTTCTTT. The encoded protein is CASSEPQGKGTEAFF.

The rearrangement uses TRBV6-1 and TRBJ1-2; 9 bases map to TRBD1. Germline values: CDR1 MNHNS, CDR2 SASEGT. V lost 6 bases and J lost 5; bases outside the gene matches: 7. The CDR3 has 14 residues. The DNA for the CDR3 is TGTGCCAGCAGGACCGGGACAGGGCGTTATGGCTACACCTTC. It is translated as CASRTGTGRYGYTF.

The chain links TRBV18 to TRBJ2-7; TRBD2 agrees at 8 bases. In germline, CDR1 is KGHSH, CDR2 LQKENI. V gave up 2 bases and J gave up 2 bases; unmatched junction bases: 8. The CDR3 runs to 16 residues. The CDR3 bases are TGTGCCAGCTCACCATCCCCTATCGGGGGGGCCTACGAGCAGTACTTC. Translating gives CASSPSPIGGAYEQYF. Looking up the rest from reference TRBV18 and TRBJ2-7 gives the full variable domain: NAGVMQNPRHLVRRRGQEARLRCSPMKGHSHVYWYRQLPEEGLKFMVYLQKENIIDESGMPKERFSAEFPKEGPSILRIQQVVRGDSAAYFCASSPSPIGGAYEQYFGPGTRLTVT.

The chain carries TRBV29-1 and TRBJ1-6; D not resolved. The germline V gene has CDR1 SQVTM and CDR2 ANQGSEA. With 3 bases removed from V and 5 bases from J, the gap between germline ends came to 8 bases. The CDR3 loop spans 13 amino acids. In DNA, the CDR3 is TGCAGCGTTGAGAACAGCCATAATTCACCCCTCCACTTT. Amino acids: CSVENSHNSPLHF.